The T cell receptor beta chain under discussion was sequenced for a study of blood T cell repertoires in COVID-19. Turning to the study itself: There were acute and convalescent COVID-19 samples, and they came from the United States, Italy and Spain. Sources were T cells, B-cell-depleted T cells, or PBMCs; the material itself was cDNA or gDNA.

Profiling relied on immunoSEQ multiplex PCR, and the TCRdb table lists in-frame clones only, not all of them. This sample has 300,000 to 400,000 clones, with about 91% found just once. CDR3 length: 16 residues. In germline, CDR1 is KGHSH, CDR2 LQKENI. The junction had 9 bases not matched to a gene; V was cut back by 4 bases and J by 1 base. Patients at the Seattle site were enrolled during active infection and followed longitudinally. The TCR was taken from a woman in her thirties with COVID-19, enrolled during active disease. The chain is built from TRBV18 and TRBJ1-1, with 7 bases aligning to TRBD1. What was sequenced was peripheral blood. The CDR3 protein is CASSQDRRGANTEAFF. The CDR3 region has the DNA TGTGCCAGCTCACAGGACAGGAGGGGAGCGAACACTGAAGCTTTCTTT.